The next 21 T cell receptor beta chains were all read from a single sample in a study of blood T cell repertoires in COVID-19. The method was immunoSEQ multiplex PCR; TCRdb's version includes in-frame clones alone and lacks a portion of them. This sample has 90,000 to 95,000 clones, with 88% found just once. Specimen: peripheral blood. The receptors derive from a woman in her seventies with acute or convalescent COVID-19.

The V call is TRBV6-6, the J call TRBJ1-2; possible D gene TRBD1, 6 bases. V was cut by 3 bases and J by 3 bases, with 11 bases left in between. The CDR3 runs 14 residues. Germline V CDR1 and CDR2: MNHNY, SVGAGI (reference sequence). For the CDR3, the DNA is TGTGCCAGCAGTTATCTTGCAGGGGACTATGGCTACACCTTC. It yields the protein CASSYLAGDYGYTF.

This clone was counted a single time. V usage is TRBV27 and J usage is TRBJ1-1; D remains ambiguous. V gave up 5 bases and J gave up 4 bases, with 14 bases separating them. Germline values: CDR1 MNHEY, CDR2 SMNVEV (reference sequence). This CDR3 comprises 14 residues. The chain's CDR3 is CASSPRTPSTEAFF. The CDR3 nucleotides are TGTGCCAGCAGTCCTAGGACTCCCTCCACTGAAGCTTTCTTT.

The chain has TRBV3-1 (or the pseudogene TRBV3-2) and TRBJ1-1, with D unresolved. This CDR3 region has 13 residues. Per germline, CDR1 LGHDT and CDR2 YNNKEL (reference sequence). Trimming left V 4 bases short and J 3 bases short, with 9 bases between. This CDR3 is CASSPSQYTEAFF. CDR3 DNA sequence: TGTGCCAGCAGCCCGAGCCAATACACTGAAGCTTTCTTT.

This chain connects TRBV7-6 to TRBJ2-5, with TRBD2 identical over 7 bases. The CDR3 totals 14 residues. From germline, CDR1 is SGHVS and CDR2 FNYEAQ. V dropped 4 bases and J dropped 4; count of bases not matched to a gene: 6. The CDR3 is CASSWGGSVETQYF. CDR3 sequence (DNA): TGTGCCAGCAGCTGGGGGGGGTCTGTAGAGACCCAGTACTTC.

CDR3 in DNA: TGTGCCACCAGTGATCCTCTTCCGGGATCCGGCTCCTACAATGAGCAGTTCTTC. Protein sequence: CATSDPLPGSGSYNEQFF. The chain carries TRBV24-1 and TRBJ2-1; D might be TRBD2 (5 bases). The CDR3 length is 18 residues. Trimming took off 3 bases at V and 0 bases at J, with 17 bases between the two ends. Germline V gene lookup returns CDR1 KGHDR and CDR2 SFDVKD.

The gene calls are TRBV7-6 and TRBJ2-5; 11 bases fit TRBD2. CDR1 is SGHVS, CDR2 FNYEAQ, per germline. Trimming at V came to 4 bases and at J to 5 bases, leaving 15 bases not matched to a gene. The CDR3 runs to 18 residues. The CDR3, as DNA: TGTGCCAGCAGCTCTCGCTCGGGTAGCGGGGGGGCGTGGGAGACCCAGTACTTC. It is translated as CASSSRSGSGGAWETQYF.

The chain is built from TRBV18 and TRBJ1-5; 12 positions match TRBD1. The CDR3 totals 15 residues. The V segment lost 2 bases and the J segment 6 bases; nucleotides outside the gene matches: 2. Germline CDR1 KGHSH, CDR2 LQKENI. In nucleotides, the CDR3 is TGTGCCAGCTCACCAGGGACAGGGGGCTTTCAGCCCCAGCATTTT. Amino acid sequence: CASSPGTGGFQPQHF. The full variable domain, rest sourced from reference TRBV18 and TRBJ1-5, is NAGVMQNPRHLVRRRGQEARLRCSPMKGHSHVYWYRQLPEEGLKFMVYLQKENIIDESGMPKERFSAEFPKEGPSILRIQQVVRGDSAAYFCASSPGTGGFQPQHFGDGTRLSIL.

The chain uses TRBV6-1 and TRBJ2-1; maybe TRBD1 (5 bases). The CDR3 loop spans 14 amino acids. With 3 bases removed from V and 6 bases from J, the gap between germline ends came to 12 bases. Germline V gene data show CDR1 as MNHNS and CDR2 as SASEGT. The CDR3 reads CASSDRESFNEQFF. Written as DNA, the CDR3 is TGTGCCAGCAGTGACAGGGAAAGTTTCAATGAGCAGTTCTTC.

The chain employs TRBV28 and TRBJ2-3; 15 nucleotides match TRBD2. Germline trimming cut 5 bases from V and 0 bases from J; bases unmatched to any gene: 9. The CDR3 runs 19 residues. Germline V gene sequence: CDR1 MDHEN, CDR2 SYDVKM. In DNA form, the CDR3 reads TGTGCCAGCAGTGGGGTGGGGACTAGCGGGAGGCCTAGCACAGATACGCAGTATTTT. Translating gives CASSGVGTSGRPSTDTQYF.

This clone has more than one count but fewer than ten. The gene calls are TRBV15 and TRBJ1-6; 7 bases fit TRBD1. The CDR3 has 14 amino acids. V shed 3 bases, J shed 6 bases, and the junction held 2 bases outside the gene matches. Germline V gene lookup returns CDR1 LNHNV and CDR2 YYDKDF (reference sequence). As DNA, the CDR3 is TGTGCCACCAGCAGCGACAGGGTTAATTCACCCCTCCACTTT. This codes for CATSSDRVNSPLHF. The variable domain in full, with the rest retrieved from reference TRBV15 and TRBJ1-6, is DAMVIQNPRYQVTQFGKPVTLSCSQTLNHNVMYWYQQKSSQAPKLLFHYYDKDFNNEADTPDNFQSRRPNTSFCFLDIRSPGLGDTAMYLCATSSDRVNSPLHFGNGTRLTVT.

The V gene is TRBV7-8, the J gene TRBJ1-1; D remains ambiguous. Germline-derived CDR1 and CDR2 are SGHVS and FQNEAQ. With 0 bases removed from V and 1 base from J, the gap between germline ends came to 6 bases. This CDR3 comprises 14 residues. CDR3 bases: TGTGCCAGCAGCTTAGCGCGGAAGAACACTGAAGCTTTCTTT. It specifies CASSLARKNTEAFF. The full variable domain, its missing parts supplied by reference TRBV7-8 and TRBJ1-1, is GAGVSQSPRYKVAKRGQDVALRCDPISGHVSLFWYQQALGQGPEFLTYFQNEAQLDKSGLPSDRFFAERPEGSVSTLKIQRTQQEDSAVYLCASSLARKNTEAFFGQGTRLTVV.

The chain couples TRBV5-4 to TRBJ2-5, with TRBD2 matching over 7 bases. The trim removed 1 base at V and 5 bases at J, leaving 5 bases unmatched. Germline CDR1 reads SGHNT; CDR2 reads YYREEE (reference sequence). The CDR3 contains 14 residues. DNA for the CDR3: TGTGCCAGCAGCTTGTTCCTAGCGGCGGAGACCCAGTACTTC. It is translated as CASSLFLAAETQYF. The full variable domain, in which reference TRBV5-4 and TRBJ2-5 provide the parts outside the CDR3, is ETGVTQSPTHLIKTRGQQVTLRCSSQSGHNTVSWYQQALGQGPQFIFQYYREEENGRGNFPPRFSGLQFPNYSSELNVNALELDDSALYLCASSLFLAAETQYFGPGTRLLVL.

The V gene is TRBV28, the J gene TRBJ2-4, with 9 bases lining up with TRBD1. The J segment lost 5 bases and the V segment lost 7 bases, leaving 6 bases of the junction unmatched. Germline values: CDR1 MDHEN, CDR2 SYDVKM. CDR3 length: 14 residues. The CDR3 coding sequence is TGTGCCAGCACAAGGGACAGGGCAGAAAACATTCAGTACTTC. Its protein product is CASTRDRAENIQYF.

This clone was seen a few times. The chain recombines TRBV19 with TRBJ1-4; the match to TRBD1 covers 7 bases. CDR3 length: 13 amino acids. Losses at the gene ends were 7 bases for V and 10 bases for J; bases not matched to a gene: 9. CDR1 and CDR2 from the germline V gene are LNHDA and SQIVND (reference sequence). The CDR3 coding sequence is TGTGCCAGTAAAGTCGACACAGGGGCAAAACTGTTTTTT. Encoded protein: CASKVDTGAKLFF. Drawing the rest from reference TRBV19 and TRBJ1-4, the complete variable domain is DGGITQSPKYLFRKEGQNVTLSCEQNLNHDAMYWYRQDPGQGLRLIYYSQIVNDFQKGDIAEGYSVSREKKESFPLTVTSAQKNPTAFYLCASKVDTGAKLFFGSGTQLSVL.

This clone showed up just a few times. The chain employs TRBV2 and TRBJ1-1; maybe TRBD1 (5 bases). This CDR3 has 15 amino acids. V shed 2 bases and J shed 2 bases, with 12 bases lying between them. Germline CDR1 and CDR2: SNHLY and FYNNEI. CDR3 nucleotides: TGTGCCAGCAGTGAAACCCGGGGGATTAACACTGAAGCTTTCTTT. It specifies CASSETRGINTEAFF.

In this sample, this clone turned up once. The rearrangement joins TRBV12-3 or TRBV12-4 to TRBJ1-4; 8 nucleotides agree with TRBD1. This CDR3 comprises 13 residues. The V gene end was trimmed by 7 bases and the J gene end by 9 bases; junction bases not matched to a gene: 7. CDR3 nucleotide sequence: TGTGCCAGCACCCGGACAGGGTTTAAAAAACTGTTTTTT. Protein product: CASTRTGFKKLFF.

V and J are TRBV24-1 and TRBJ1-2; D unresolved. This CDR3 has 13 amino acids. V gave up 9 bases and J gave up 4 bases, with 14 bases separating them. The germline CDR1 and CDR2 sequences are KGHDR and SFDVKD. Here the CDR3 reads CATRGPSLYGYTF. CDR3 sequence (DNA): TGTGCCACCCGGGGTCCGTCCCTCTATGGCTACACCTTC.

This chain connects TRBV19 to TRBJ2-3, with TRBD2 identical over 10 bases. This CDR3 has 17 amino acids. V lost 2 bases, J lost 5 bases, and 10 bases stayed unmatched. From germline, CDR1 is LNHDA and CDR2 SQIVND (reference sequence). The CDR3 loop is CASSILAGARPGDTQYF. The CDR3 DNA is TGTGCCAGTAGTATACTAGCGGGGGCCCGGCCGGGAGATACGCAGTATTTT. Supplemented by reference TRBV19 and TRBJ2-3, the full variable domain reads DGGITQSPKYLFRKEGQNVTLSCEQNLNHDAMYWYRQDPGQGLRLIYYSQIVNDFQKGDIAEGYSVSREKKESFPLTVTSAQKNPTAFYLCASSILAGARPGDTQYFGPGTRLTVL.

This clone occurred once. The gene calls are TRBV5-1 and TRBJ2-7, with 14 bases lining up with TRBD2. Germline trimming cut 0 bases from V and 11 bases from J; bases unmatched to any gene: 7. This CDR3 is built from 15 residues. CDR1 is SGHRS, CDR2 YFSETQ, per germline. DNA of the CDR3: TGCGCCAGCAGCTTGGGACTAGCGGGAGGGCTAGTCGAGTACTTC. It specifies CASSLGLAGGLVEYF.

The rearrangement links TRBV28 to TRBJ1-5; D is ambiguous. The CDR3 covers 15 residues. The V gene lost 3 bases and the J gene lost 2 bases, with 11 bases spanning the gap. The germline V gene encodes CDR1 MDHEN and CDR2 SYDVKM. CDR3 residues: CASSFLALGNQPQHF. CDR3 nucleotide sequence: TGTGCCAGCAGTTTCCTGGCCCTGGGCAATCAGCCCCAGCATTTT.

This clone was observed a single time. The chain carries TRBV5-5 and TRBJ1-4, with 7 bases aligning to TRBD1. This CDR3 has 14 residues. Unmatched junction bases numbered 7, after V lost 7 bases and J lost 4 bases. CDR1 SGHKS and CDR2 YYEKEE come from the germline V gene (reference sequence). The CDR3 nucleotides are TGTGCCAGCGCCCCGGGACAGTATAATGAAAAACTGTTTTTT. This sequence encodes CASAPGQYNEKLFF.